This TCR beta chain derives from a study of Graves' ophthalmopathy and Graves' hyperthyroidism. This clonotype was picked up a small number of times. Its antigen is unknown. Findings and caveats of the study: The model's ophthalmopathy progression predictions had approximately 69% sensitivity and 72.22% specificity. Blood contained most expanded thyroid clonotypes exceeding 0.001 frequency.

V was shortened by 6 bases and J by 7 bases, with 9 bases between the two germline ends. The CDR3 has 11 amino acids. Amplification of TCR beta CDR3 regions used RNA transcripts. An opening RT-PCR round employed HTBI primers and preceded a second-round multiplex PCR. TCRdb recomputed calls from the multiplex PCR reads with MiXCR, one row per CDR3 protein. The sample records under 350,000 distinct CDR3 sequences, roughly a sixth being singletons. Other autoimmune diseases, uncontrolled infections, pregnancy and lactation each led to patient exclusion. The evidence that diagnosis relied on was clinical symptoms, serum thyroxine, TRAb, thyroid ultrasound and orbital computed tomography.

This clonotype was sampled from an adult man with Graves' ophthalmopathy. Sequencing input: peripheral blood. The chain uses TRBV12-3 or TRBV12-4 and TRBJ1-2; D is unresolved. CDR3 loop: CASRGIGGYTF. DNA for the CDR3: TGTGCCAGCAGAGGGATAGGTGGCTACACCTTC.